A selection of T cell receptor beta chains follows, all from one sample in a study of control samples from healthy donors and cancer patients. Using immunoSEQ multiplex PCR, the repertoire was profiled, and TCRdb retains in-frame clones only, with some absent. This table has approximately 190,000 clones, 91% appearing once. The sequenced sample was blood. Source of these receptors: a young man in good health. Each CDR3 is given with its conserved first and last residue. D genes are given only for firm matches. Expanded clones are given a class, and other clones once, few, many or no size at all.

length	size	J	D	V	CDR3	DNA
14	-	TRBJ1-1	-	TRBV2	CASSPGRMNTEAFF	TGTGCCAGCAGCCCGGGACGGATGAACACTGAAGCTTTCTTT
17	-	TRBJ2-2	TRBD2	TRBV5-4	CASSPIRSGGPTGELFF	TGTGCCAGCAGCCCCATTAGGAGCGGGGGGCCCACCGGGGAGCTGTTTTTT
18	-	TRBJ2-3	TRBD2	TRBV14	CASSLLTSGGAPTDTQYF	TGTGCCAGCAGCCTATTGACTAGCGGGGGGGCTCCCACAGATACGCAGTATTTT
14	-	TRBJ1-6	TRBD1	TRBV18	CASSLDRENSPLHF	TGTGCCAGCTCACTTGACAGGGAAAATTCACCCCTCCACTTT
15	-	TRBJ1-5	-	TRBV10-3	CAISPGGRRDQPQHF	TGTGCCATCAGTCCCGGGGGGCGCCGGGATCAGCCCCAGCATTTT
15	-	TRBJ2-4	TRBD1	TRBV7-9	CASSKSRGFLNIQYF	TGTGCCAGCAGCAAGAGCAGGGGGTTCCTAAACATTCAGTACTTC
15	-	TRBJ2-3	-	TRBV4-2	CASSRSPGSTDTKYF	TGTGCCAGCAGCCGCTCGCCGGGATCCACAGATACGAAGTATTTT
12	-	TRBJ1-2	-	TRBV5-5	CASSLRGDGYTF	TGTGCCAGCAGCTTGAGGGGGGACGGCTACACCTTC
15	-	TRBJ2-1	TRBD1	TRBV7-7	CASSPSRQGANEQFF	TGTGCCAGCAGCCCCTCCAGACAGGGGGCTAATGAGCAGTTCTTC
13	once	TRBJ1-1	TRBD1	TRBV30	CAWSGQGYTEAFF	TGTGCCTGGAGTGGACAGGGTTACACTGAAGCTTTCTTT